One and the same sample provided the 29 T cell receptor beta chains below, sequenced in a study of identical twins. TCRdb ran MiXCR on the 5' RACE reads and lists one entry per CDR3 protein. Of 300,000 to 400,000 distinct CDR3 sequences in the sample, approximately 13% are singletons; the top ten hold approximately 7.6%. In addition, the sample was reused for a study of yellow fever vaccine responses in identical twins.

Sequenced material: CD8+ T cells sorted from blood. These receptors originate from a woman between 18 and 30 years old in good health.

The V and J genes are TRBV9 and TRBJ2-5; 7 nucleotides agree with TRBD2. This CDR3 is 15 amino acids long. The germline V gene has CDR1 SGDLS and CDR2 YYNGEE. V lost 2 bases and J lost 5; bases outside the gene matches: 9. CDR3 bases: TGTGCCAGCAGCGTCGGGGAGGGCCTGACGGAGACCCAGTACTTC. It codes for CASSVGEGLTETQYF. The entire variable domain, with the rest obtained from reference TRBV9 and TRBJ2-5, is as follows: DSGVTQTPKHLITATGQRVTLRCSPRSGDLSVYWYQQSLDQGLQFLIQYYNGEERAKGNILERFSAQQFPDLHSELNLSSLELGDSALYFCASSVGEGLTETQYFGPGTRLLVL.

This clonotype was counted at least ten times. V usage is TRBV5-1 and J usage is TRBJ1-4, with TRBD1 as a possible D gene (5 bases). Between the trimmed V and J ends, which lost 3 bases and 5 bases, there was a span of 20 bases. Germline V gene data show CDR1 as SGHRS and CDR2 as YFSETQ. The CDR3 loop spans 17 amino acids. In nucleotides, the CDR3 is TGCGCCAGCAGCTATACCCCCACCGACAGCTACAATGAAAAACTGTTTTTT. Residues: CASSYTPTDSYNEKLFF. Drawing the rest from reference TRBV5-1 and TRBJ1-4, the complete variable domain is KAGVTQTPRYLIKTRGQQVTLSCSPISGHRSVSWYQQTPGQGLQFLFEYFSETQRNKGNFPGRFSGRQFSNSRSEMNVSTLELGDSALYLCASSYTPTDSYNEKLFFGSGTQLSVL.

The chain employs TRBV2 and TRBJ1-1; TRBD1 matches 8 bases. Trimming removed 6 bases from V and 5 bases from J; junction bases left unmatched: 8. The CDR3 is 14 residues long. The germline gives CDR1 SNHLY, CDR2 FYNNEI. CDR3 sequence reads: CASRPDRGRTEAFF. CDR3 nucleotide sequence: TGTGCCAGCAGACCCGACAGGGGAAGGACTGAAGCTTTCTTT. Combining the CDR3 with reference TRBV2 and TRBJ1-1 gives the whole variable domain EPEVTQTPSHQVTQMGQEVILRCVPISNHLYFYWYRQILGQKVEFLVSFYNNEISEKSEIFDDQFSVERPDGSNFTLKIRSTKLEDSAMYFCASRPDRGRTEAFFGQGTRLTVV.

This clonotype was seen more than once but under ten times. This chain uses TRBV27 with TRBJ2-3; D possibly corresponds to TRBD1 (5 bases). The V gene's germline CDR1 is MNHEY and CDR2 SMNVEV (reference sequence). Deletions cut 2 bases from V and 1 base from J, with 10 bases between. This CDR3 is 15 amino acids long. In DNA form, the CDR3 reads TGTGCCAGCAGTTTAAGGGCAGGGCGCACAGATACGCAGTATTTT. Translation gives CASSLRAGRTDTQYF.

This clonotype was found a few times. V is TRBV2 and J is TRBJ2-4; D remains unclear. Germline V gives CDR1 SNHLY, CDR2 FYNNEI. The CDR3 runs to 11 residues. V lost 6 bases, J lost 8 bases, and 8 bases lay in between. The CDR3 loop is CASSDMYIQYF. The CDR3 DNA follows: TGTGCCAGCAGCGATATGTACATTCAGTACTTC. The full variable domain, in which reference TRBV2 and TRBJ2-4 provide the parts outside the CDR3, is EPEVTQTPSHQVTQMGQEVILRCVPISNHLYFYWYRQILGQKVEFLVSFYNNEISEKSEIFDDQFSVERPDGSNFTLKIRSTKLEDSAMYFCASSDMYIQYFGAGTRLSVL.

V usage is TRBV29-1 and J usage is TRBJ1-1; D gene uncertain. This CDR3 comprises 13 residues. Germline assignment: CDR1 SQVTM and CDR2 ANQGSEA. Trimming took off 1 base at V and 5 bases at J, with 11 bases between the two ends. The CDR3 loop is CSVEGGLLTEAFF. The CDR3 DNA reads TGCAGCGTTGAAGGAGGGTTGTTAACTGAAGCTTTCTTT.

There are many counts of this clonotype. The chain recombines TRBV12-3 or TRBV12-4 with TRBJ2-3; 7 bases align to TRBD1. The CDR3 loop spans 15 amino acids. Trimming cost V 6 bases and J 2 bases; bases outside gene matches: 8. The CDR3 sequence is CASSPRDRLTDTQYF. The CDR3 DNA sequence: TGTGCCAGCAGCCCAAGGGACAGACTCACAGATACGCAGTATTTT.

The table lists this clonotype with a few counts. This chain uses TRBV3-1 with TRBJ2-6, with D unresolved. This CDR3 spans 17 amino acids. From germline, CDR1 is LGHDT and CDR2 YNNKEL (reference sequence). Deletions cut 5 bases from V and 0 bases from J, with 14 bases between. In DNA form, the CDR3 reads TGTGCCAGCAGCGTTACTCCCGAGAGCTCTGGGGCCAACGTCCTGACTTTC. It encodes CASSVTPESSGANVLTF.

This clonotype was picked up a small number of times. The rearrangement joins TRBV11-1 to TRBJ2-2; tentative D call: TRBD1 (6 bases). The CDR3 totals 19 residues. Germline assignment: CDR1 SGHAT and CDR2 FQDESV (reference sequence). V was trimmed by 5 bases and J by 6 bases, leaving 28 bases between them. The CDR3 spells CASSPSLRLGVQGAGELFF. CDR3 in DNA: TGTGCCAGCAGCCCCTCTCTTCGCCTAGGGGTACAGGGTGCCGGGGAGCTGTTTTTT.

The sample holds a few counts of this clonotype. This chain connects TRBV28 to TRBJ2-1, with 9 bases fitting TRBD1. This CDR3 is 16 amino acids long. CDR1 and CDR2 from the germline V gene are MDHEN and SYDVKM. With V trimmed by 3 bases and J by 7 bases, 10 bases remained unmatched. CDR3 amino acids: CASSLLGQGMVNEQFF. For the CDR3, the DNA is TGTGCCAGCAGTTTGCTGGGACAGGGAATGGTAAATGAGCAGTTCTTC. Full variable domain (rest looked up from reference TRBV28 and TRBJ2-1): DVKVTQSSRYLVKRTGEKVFLECVQDMDHENMFWYRQDPGLGLRLIYFSYDVKMKEKGDIPEGYSVSREKKERFSLILESASTNQTSMYLCASSLLGQGMVNEQFFGPGTRLTVL.

The J gene is TRBJ1-1, the V gene TRBV2; the D is unclear. V lost 3 bases and J lost 0, with 5 bases in between. Germline V gene sequence: CDR1 SNHLY, CDR2 FYNNEI. The CDR3 is made up of 13 amino acids. This chain's CDR3 is CASSEAMNTEAFF. Written as DNA, the CDR3 is TGTGCCAGCAGTGAGGCCATGAACACTGAAGCTTTCTTT.

CDR3 coding DNA: TGTGCCAGCAGCTTTAGGGGGAACACAGACAATGAGCAGTTCTTC. It yields the protein CASSFRGNTDNEQFF. The chain recombines TRBV7-8 with TRBJ2-1; TRBD1 is a possible D gene (6 bases). V lost 3 bases and J 5 bases, leaving 14 bases between the germline ends. The CDR3 is made up of 15 amino acids. CDR1 is SGHVS, CDR2 FQNEAQ, per germline.

This clonotype turned up a few times. The CDR3 DNA reads TGTGCCAGCAGCTTCAGGATGGCAAATTCCTACGAGCAGTACTTC. This translates into CASSFRMANSYEQYF. The gene calls are TRBV5-5 and TRBJ2-7; D is ambiguous. Germline CDR1 reads SGHKS; CDR2 reads YYEKEE (reference sequence). The CDR3 has 15 residues. Trimming pared 2 bases from V and 1 base from J, leaving 13 bases between.

V is TRBV4-1 and J is TRBJ2-1, with TRBD1 matching over 8 bases. CDR3 length equals 17 residues. V lost 0 bases, J lost 6 bases, and 10 bases stayed unmatched. Germline CDR1 MGHRA, CDR2 YSYEKL. The CDR3 here is CASSQERQGPSANEQFF. The CDR3 DNA sequence: TGCGCCAGCAGCCAAGAGAGACAGGGGCCTTCGGCCAATGAGCAGTTCTTC.

V is TRBV14 and J is TRBJ1-2; 7 nucleotides agree with TRBD1. Trimming cost V 6 bases and J 7 bases; bases outside gene matches: 11. CDR1 is SGHDN, CDR2 FVKESK, per germline. The CDR3 is 14 residues long. The CDR3 sequence is CASSPTGFGFGYTF. The CDR3 bases are TGTGCCAGCAGTCCGACAGGGTTTGGCTTTGGCTACACCTTC.

The rearrangement links TRBV29-1 to TRBJ1-1; 7 nucleotides line up with TRBD1. Germline V lookup: CDR1 SQVTM, CDR2 ANQGSEA. This CDR3 region has 15 residues. Germline trimming cut 1 base from V and 0 bases from J; bases unmatched to any gene: 5. The CDR3 sequence: CSVEVVGTVNTEAFF. The CDR3 bases are TGCAGCGTTGAAGTGGTGGGGACAGTGAACACTGAAGCTTTCTTT.

This clonotype was observed many times. The chain joins TRBV24-1 to TRBJ2-4; 9 positions agree with TRBD1. The germline V gene encodes CDR1 KGHDR and CDR2 SFDVKD. There are 14 residues in the CDR3. With 11 bases clipped from V and 8 bases from J, the junction kept 12 bases outside the gene matches. The CDR3 loop reads CAMPGQGKVDIQYF. In nucleotides, the CDR3 is TGTGCCATGCCGGGACAGGGAAAAGTGGACATTCAGTACTTC.

The chain combines TRBV7-2 with TRBJ1-1, with D tentatively TRBD1 (5 bases). Germline V gene data show CDR1 as SGHTA and CDR2 as FQGNSA. Trimming shortened V by 4 bases and J by 1 base, and 7 bases separated the two germline ends. The length of the CDR3 is 13 residues. In DNA, the CDR3 is TGTGCCAGCAGCTCGGGGCGGAACACTGAAGCTTTCTTT. It specifies CASSSGRNTEAFF.

J is TRBJ2-7 and V is TRBV28; D not resolved. The CDR3 consists of 14 residues. V was shortened by 5 bases and J by 4 bases, with 15 bases between the two germline ends. Germline CDR1 and CDR2: MDHEN and SYDVKM. The CDR3 DNA sequence: TGTGCCAGCAGTCCACGGGCATGGCTATACGAGCAGTACTTC. It yields the protein CASSPRAWLYEQYF. Filled out from reference TRBV28 and TRBJ2-7, the complete variable domain reads DVKVTQSSRYLVKRTGEKVFLECVQDMDHENMFWYRQDPGLGLRLIYFSYDVKMKEKGDIPEGYSVSREKKERFSLILESASTNQTSMYLCASSPRAWLYEQYFGPGTRLTVT.

This clonotype was counted at least ten times. The CDR3 DNA reads TGCAGCGTTGAAGATGGGACAGCAGGGAACCTCTACAATGAGCAGTTCTTC. Amino acid sequence: CSVEDGTAGNLYNEQFF. The V call is TRBV29-1, the J call TRBJ2-1; 7 bases are shared with TRBD1. Trimming removed 0 bases from V and 3 bases from J; junction bases left unmatched: 11. Germline V gene data show CDR1 as SQVTM and CDR2 as ANQGSEA. CDR3 length: 17 amino acids.

The chain employs TRBV6-2 or TRBV6-3 and TRBJ2-1, with TRBD1 identical over 7 bases. This CDR3 has 16 residues. V gave up 6 bases and J gave up 9 bases; unmatched junction bases: 17. Germline V gene lookup returns CDR1 MNHEY and CDR2 SVGEGT. In DNA, the CDR3 is TGTGCCAGCAGAACTACAAGACAGGGAAGTTTGTCTGAGCAGTTCTTC. Residues: CASRTTRQGSLSEQFF.

This clonotype has a handful of counts. The genes are TRBV11-1 and TRBJ2-7, with TRBD2 matching over 10 bases. Germline-derived CDR1 and CDR2 are SGHAT and FQDESV (reference sequence). With V trimmed by 5 bases and J by 7 bases, 11 bases remained unmatched. The CDR3 spans 15 residues. The CDR3 protein is CASSPLAGAPLEQYF. The CDR3 DNA is TGTGCCAGCAGCCCCCTAGCGGGAGCCCCGTTGGAGCAGTACTTC.

The table lists this clonotype with a few counts. The chain couples TRBV6-5 to TRBJ1-2, with TRBD1 identical over 10 bases. The ends lost 0 bases at V and 3 bases at J; junction bases unmatched: 1. CDR1 MNHEY and CDR2 SVGAGI come from the germline V gene. There are 15 residues in the CDR3. The CDR3 loop reads CASSYSTGGYYGYTF. CDR3 DNA: TGTGCCAGCAGTTACTCGACAGGGGGCTACTATGGCTACACCTTC.

This chain connects TRBV11-2 to TRBJ2-3; a weak D match, TRBD2 (5 bases). V shed 3 bases and J shed 3 bases, with 7 bases lying between them. CDR1 and CDR2 (germline): SGHAT, FQNNGV. The CDR3 has 13 amino acids. CDR3 loop: CASSFTGTDTQYF. CDR3 sequence (DNA): TGTGCCAGCAGCTTCACGGGAACAGATACGCAGTATTTT.

Ten or more counts support this clonotype. V usage is TRBV11-2 and J usage is TRBJ2-7, with unresolved D. Germline V lookup: CDR1 SGHAT, CDR2 FQNNGV. V dropped 6 bases and J dropped 0 bases, with 6 bases sitting between them. The CDR3 has 12 residues. This CDR3 is CASRADSYEQYF. CDR3 in DNA: TGTGCCAGCAGGGCGGACTCCTACGAGCAGTACTTC.

This clonotype was observed a few times. V and J are TRBV3-1 and TRBJ2-1; TRBD1 or TRBD2 may be the D gene (5 bases each). V was cut by 9 bases and J by 10 bases, with 25 bases left in between. The CDR3 is 15 amino acids. CDR1 LGHDT and CDR2 YNNKEL come from the germline V gene (reference sequence). The CDR3 spells CASFPSDSSHREQFF. The CDR3 DNA is TGTGCCAGTTTTCCTTCGGACTCCTCCCACAGGGAGCAGTTCTTC.

In this sample, this clonotype turned up many times. The rearrangement uses TRBV29-1 and TRBJ2-1; the D gene could be TRBD1 or TRBD2 (5 bases each). The V end was cut by 3 bases, the J end by 0 bases, with 9 bases between. Germline V gene lookup returns CDR1 SQVTM and CDR2 ANQGSEA. The CDR3 is made up of 14 amino acids. CDR3 bases: TGCAGCGTTGAGGGGGTGGGCTCCTACAATGAGCAGTTCTTC. Translation gives CSVEGVGSYNEQFF.

The chain employs TRBV20-1 and TRBJ2-1; tentative D call: TRBD1 (6 bases). This CDR3 comprises 16 residues. Germline V gene lookup returns CDR1 DFQATT and CDR2 SNEGSKA (reference sequence). The germline V and J ends were trimmed by 1 base and 10 bases, with 23 bases remaining between them. CDR3 DNA: TGCAGTGCTAGAGTTCGGACAGCTCCCGCGTCCGCGGAGCAGTTCTTC. It codes for CSARVRTAPASAEQFF.

The rearrangement uses TRBV13 and TRBJ2-5, with 13 bases fitting TRBD2. V lost 3 bases and J lost 3; bases outside the gene matches: 4. From germline, CDR1 is PRHDT and CDR2 FYEKMQ (reference sequence). The CDR3 runs to 16 residues. The CDR3, as DNA: TGTGCCAGCAGCTTTGATGGACTAGCGGGAGAAGAGACCCAGTACTTC. Amino acids: CASSFDGLAGEETQYF.